These T cell receptor beta chains were read from a single sample in a study of cytomegalovirus exposure and HLA in healthy donors. Libraries were prepared by immunoSEQ multiplex PCR; TCRdb keeps only in-frame clonotypes and omits some of them. The table shows around 120,000 clones, with 75% to 85% occurring only once. Sequenced material: PBMCs. These receptor sequences come from a man aged 25 to 40 in good health and CMV-seropositive. Each CDR3 is given with its conserved first and last residue. The D gene is left open where the match is weak. A row's size may be missing; if present it is once, few, many or a size class.

V,size,D,J,CDR3,DNA
TRBV7-7,NA,NA,TRBJ2-1,CASSSSRGYEQFF,TGTGCTAGCAGCTCCTCCAGGGGCTATGAGCAGTTCTTC
TRBV29-1,NA,NA,TRBJ2-2,CSVAGEGLSTGELFF,TGCAGCGTTGCGGGGGAAGGGCTCTCTACCGGGGAGCTGTTTTTT
TRBV4-2,NA,TRBD1,TRBJ2-7,CASSQGTGYSYEQYF,TGTGCCAGCAGCCAGGGGACAGGTTACTCCTACGAGCAGTACTTC
TRBV5-1,few,TRBD1,TRBJ1-6,CASSSGQGSSPLHF,TGCGCCAGCAGCTCAGGACAGGGTAGTTCACCCCTCCACTTT
TRBV4-1,NA,TRBD1,TRBJ2-7,CASSQVGAGGEQYF,TGCGCCAGCAGCCAAGTCGGGGCAGGGGGCGAGCAGTACTTC
TRBV5-6,NA,TRBD1,TRBJ2-6,CASSGTGLRSSGANGLTF,TGTGCCAGCAGCGGGACAGGGCTCCGGTCTTCTGGGGCCAACGGCCTGACTTTC
TRBV5-4,NA,TRBD1,TRBJ2-7,CASSARGQGAQYFTYEQYF,TGTGCCAGCAGCGCTCGGGGGCAGGGGGCCCAATATTTTACCTACGAGCAGTACTTC
TRBV29-1,NA,TRBD2,TRBJ2-3,CSVVGVAGVADTQYF,TGCAGCGTTGTTGGGGTAGCGGGAGTGGCAGATACGCAGTATTTT
TRBV4-3,once,NA,TRBJ1-1,CASSHLGQGTEAFF,TGCGCCAGCAGCCATTTGGGGCAAGGCACTGAAGCTTTCTTT
TRBV9,NA,TRBD2,TRBJ2-3,CASSVAPVAGVLTDTQYF,TGTGCCAGCAGCGTAGCTCCGGTAGCGGGAGTTCTCACAGATACGCAGTATTTT
TRBV7-6,NA,NA,TRBJ2-1,CASSRVPRDEQFF,TGTGCCAGCAGCCGGGTCCCGAGGGATGAGCAGTTCTTC
TRBV4-1,once,NA,TRBJ1-1,CASSQTTTEAFF,TGCGCCAGCAGCCAAACAACCACTGAAGCTTTCTTT
TRBV5-1,NA,NA,TRBJ1-2,CASSSDSPNYGYTF,TGCGCCAGCAGCTCGGACAGCCCTAACTATGGCTACACCTTC
TRBV18,NA,TRBD1,TRBJ1-1,CASSPTTLRGLDTEAFF,TGTGCCAGCTCACCAACAACCCTTAGGGGGCTGGACACTGAAGCTTTCTTT
TRBV4-2,NA,NA,TRBJ2-7,CASSPDPRAWRGDEQYF,TGTGCCAGCAGCCCAGACCCCAGAGCCTGGCGAGGCGACGAGCAGTACTTC
TRBV27,NA,NA,TRBJ1-2,CASSPTTGRGGYTF,TGTGCCAGCAGTCCCACTACAGGGCGTGGGGGCTACACCTTC
TRBV7-2,NA,NA,TRBJ2-7,CASSLEVASGEQYF,TGTGCCAGCAGCTTAGAAGTGGCGTCGGGGGAGCAGTACTTC
TRBV7-2,NA,NA,TRBJ1-1,CASSLRPGTTEAFF,TGTGCCAGCAGCTTACGGCCGGGAACGACTGAAGCTTTCTTT
TRBV2,NA,NA,TRBJ1-5,CASRGDYSNQPQHF,TGTGCCAGCAGAGGGGATTATAGCAATCAGCCCCAGCATTTT
TRBV4-3,NA,NA,TRBJ1-3,CASSQALIRGAGNTIYF,TGCGCCAGCAGCCAAGCCCTAATCAGGGGAGCTGGAAACACCATATATTTT
TRBV27,NA,NA,TRBJ1-1,CASSLVGANTEAFF,TGTGCCAGCAGTTTAGTAGGGGCAAACACTGAAGCTTTCTTT
TRBV6-6,NA,NA,TRBJ1-2,CASSRGGTYGYTF,TGTGCCAGCAGCCGCGGGGGCACCTATGGCTACACCTTC
TRBV9,NA,TRBD2,TRBJ2-1,CASSSRGVYNEQFF,TGTGCCAGCAGCTCCCGGGGGGTTTACAATGAGCAGTTCTTC
TRBV7-2,NA,NA,TRBJ2-2,CASSPRRNTGELFF,TGTGCCAGCAGCCCCAGGCGAAACACCGGGGAGCTGTTTTTT
TRBV5-1,NA,NA,TRBJ2-4,CASSFNFGLDRIQYF,TGCGCCAGCAGCTTTAACTTCGGACTGGATCGCATTCAGTACTTC
TRBV11-3,once,TRBD2,TRBJ2-1,CASSFPQVSGVTLYNEQFF,TGTGCCAGCAGCTTCCCACAGGTTAGCGGGGTTACCTTATACAATGAGCAGTTCTTC
TRBV30,NA,TRBD1,TRBJ1-3,CAWSAGGSGNTIYF,TGTGCCTGGAGTGCAGGGGGCTCTGGAAACACCATATATTTT
TRBV27,NA,TRBD1,TRBJ1-5,CASSSRPGTGGEDF,TGTGCCAGCAGTTCGCGACCCGGGACAGGGGGTGAAGATTTT
TRBV7-2,NA,NA,TRBJ2-7,CASSLAGGGSYEQYF,TGTGCCAGCAGCTTAGCCGGGGGTGGCTCCTACGAGCAGTACTTC
TRBV7-8,NA,TRBD1,TRBJ1-5,CASSPQARGQPQHF,TGTGCCAGCAGCCCGCAAGCCAGGGGGCAGCCCCAGCATTTT
TRBV9,NA,TRBD1,TRBJ1-4,CASSVVTGQGDEKLFF,TGTGCCAGCAGCGTAGTAACCGGACAGGGGGATGAAAAACTGTTTTTT
TRBV6-6,NA,NA,TRBJ2-7,CASSKSSGGYEQYF,TGTGCCAGCAGTAAATCCAGCGGAGGCTACGAGCAGTACTTC
TRBV5-1,NA,TRBD2,TRBJ2-3,CASSYGLAGVGDTDTQYF,TGCGCCAGCAGCTACGGACTAGCGGGAGTGGGTGACACAGATACGCAGTATTTT
TRBV14,NA,NA,TRBJ1-3,CASSQGTGAPGLSGNTIYF,TGTGCCAGCAGCCAAGGAACTGGGGCACCAGGGCTCTCTGGAAACACCATATATTTT
TRBV7-2,NA,NA,TRBJ2-3,CASSLVNGGSDTQYF,TGTGCCAGCAGCTTAGTCAACGGGGGATCAGATACGCAGTATTTT
TRBV4-3,NA,TRBD2,TRBJ2-7,CASSQYTGTRDYEQYF,TGCGCCAGCAGCCAATATACCGGGACTAGGGACTACGAGCAGTACTTC
TRBV28,once,TRBD1,TRBJ2-7,CASSSGGTGWYEQYF,TGTGCCAGCAGTTCCGGAGGGACAGGGTGGTACGAGCAGTACTTC
TRBV11-3,NA,NA,TRBJ1-1,CASSLDLVENTEAFF,TGTGCCAGCAGCTTAGATCTAGTCGAGAACACTGAAGCTTTCTTT
TRBV30,NA,NA,TRBJ1-1,CAWSVMGGTEAFF,TGTGCCTGGAGTGTGATGGGGGGCACTGAAGCTTTCTTT
TRBV21-1,few,NA,TRBJ2-7,CASRRGGRYEQYF,TGTGCCAGCAGACGGGGGGGAAGATACGAGCAGTACTTC
TRBV7-2,NA,TRBD1,TRBJ1-2,CASSTLTGVYGYTF,TGTGCCAGCAGCACCCTTACAGGGGTCTATGGCTACACCTTC
TRBV7-3,NA,NA,TRBJ2-7,CASSLNSRAHEQYF,TGTGCCAGCAGCTTAAATAGCAGGGCCCACGAGCAGTACTTC
TRBV7-9,NA,TRBD1,TRBJ1-1,CASSSPQGARGTEAFF,TGTGCCAGCAGCTCACCACAGGGGGCGCGGGGGACTGAAGCTTTCTTT
TRBV2,NA,NA,TRBJ2-5,CASSEVTSKRETQYF,TGTGCCAGCAGTGAAGTCACTAGTAAACGGGAGACCCAGTACTTC
TRBV5-6,once,NA,TRBJ1-6,CASSLGQEADHNSPLHF,TGTGCCAGCAGCTTGGGGCAGGAGGCCGATCATAATTCACCCCTCCACTTT
TRBV7-3,NA,NA,TRBJ2-1,CASSSISGNNEQFF,TGTGCCAGCAGCTCTATTAGCGGCAACAATGAGCAGTTCTTC
TRBV9,NA,NA,TRBJ1-1,CASSAHGVSDTEAFF,TGTGCCAGCAGCGCCCACGGAGTTTCGGACACTGAAGCTTTCTTT
TRBV7-2,NA,NA,TRBJ2-5,CASSPTRVQETQYF,TGTGCCAGCAGCCCGACTAGGGTACAAGAGACCCAGTACTTC
TRBV7-2,NA,TRBD1,TRBJ2-7,CASSPRDRGEQYF,TGTGCCAGCAGCCCCCGAGACAGGGGGGAGCAGTACTTC
TRBV13,once,TRBD2,TRBJ2-2,CASSDGRAGELFF,TGTGCCAGCAGCGACGGGAGGGCCGGGGAGCTGTTTTTT
TRBV5-1,NA,NA,TRBJ2-2,CASSVSPGTGELFF,TGCGCCAGCAGCGTTAGTCCGGGAACCGGGGAGCTGTTTTTT
TRBV19,NA,NA,TRBJ2-4,CASRREPLAKNIQYF,TGTGCCAGTAGAAGGGAGCCTCTAGCCAAAAACATTCAGTACTTC
TRBV18,NA,NA,TRBJ1-5,CASSRWDLGQPQHF,TGTGCCAGCTCGCGCTGGGACTTGGGTCAGCCCCAGCATTTT
TRBV7-9,NA,NA,TRBJ1-3,CASSRSWGDNYF,TGTGCCAGCAGCCGCTCGTGGGGGGATAACTATTTT
TRBV4-2,few,TRBD2,TRBJ2-1,CASSQETGEGRVANEQFF,TGTGCCAGCAGCCAAGAGACGGGGGAGGGCCGAGTAGCGAATGAGCAGTTCTTC